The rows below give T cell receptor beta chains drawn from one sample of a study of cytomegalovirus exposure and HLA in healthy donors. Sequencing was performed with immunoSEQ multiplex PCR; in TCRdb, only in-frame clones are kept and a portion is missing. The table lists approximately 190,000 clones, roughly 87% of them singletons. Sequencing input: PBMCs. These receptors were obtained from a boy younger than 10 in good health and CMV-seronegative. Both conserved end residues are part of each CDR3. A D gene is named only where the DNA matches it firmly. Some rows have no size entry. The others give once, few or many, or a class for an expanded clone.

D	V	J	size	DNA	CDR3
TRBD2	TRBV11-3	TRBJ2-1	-	TGTGCCAGCAGCTTACTAGCGGGAGGCCGCGATGAGCAGTTCTTC	CASSLLAGGRDEQFF
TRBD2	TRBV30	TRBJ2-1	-	TGTGCCTGGAGTTTCAGGACTAGCGGGTACAATGAGCAGTTCTTC	CAWSFRTSGYNEQFF
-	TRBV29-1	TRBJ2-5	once	TGCAGCGTTGAAGGAAACAGGCTAGAGACCCAGTACTTC	CSVEGNRLETQYF
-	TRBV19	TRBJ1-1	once	TGTGCCAGTAGTAACCACAGGGCTAACACTGAAGCTTTCTTT	CASSNHRANTEAFF
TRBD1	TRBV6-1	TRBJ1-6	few	TGTGCCAGCGGGGGACAGTTCTATAATTCACCCCTCCACTTT	CASGGQFYNSPLHF
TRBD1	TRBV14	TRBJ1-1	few	TGTGCCAGCAGCCAGACAGGGGGGATGAACACTGAAGCTTTCTTT	CASSQTGGMNTEAFF
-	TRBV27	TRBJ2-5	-	TGTGCCAGCAGTGCCCCGGGGGTGGGTGACGAGACCCAGTACTTC	CASSAPGVGDETQYF
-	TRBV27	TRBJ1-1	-	TGTGCCAGCAGTTTACGGGGGGGGCGCCAGAACACTGAAGCTTTCTTT	CASSLRGGRQNTEAFF
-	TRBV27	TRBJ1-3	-	TGTGCCAGCAGTTTCAGGGAGGGGTTGACCATATATTTT	CASSFREGLTIYF
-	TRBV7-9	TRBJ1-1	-	TGTGCCAGCCATGGACTGGGAGGGGCCGGTACTGAAGCTTTCTTT	CASHGLGGAGTEAFF
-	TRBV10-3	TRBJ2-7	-	TGTGCCATCAGAACTCCGAACTACGAGCAGTACTTC	CAIRTPNYEQYF
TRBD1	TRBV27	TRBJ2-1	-	TGTGCCAGCAGCACCGGGACAGCCTACAATGAGCAGTTCTTC	CASSTGTAYNEQFF
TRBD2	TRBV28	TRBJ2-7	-	TGTGCCGGCCTCCTAGCGGGAGGTTACGAGCAGTACTTC	CAGLLAGGYEQYF
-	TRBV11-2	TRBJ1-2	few	TGTGCCAGCAGCGTAACAGGGTACGGCTATGGCTACACCTTC	CASSVTGYGYGYTF
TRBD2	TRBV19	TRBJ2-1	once	TGTGCCACCCGACTAGCGGGAGGCAATGAGCAGTTCTTC	CATRLAGGNEQFF
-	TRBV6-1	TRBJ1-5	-	TGTGCCAGCAGTCGACAGGAAACCCCAGATCAGCCCCAGCATTTT	CASSRQETPDQPQHF
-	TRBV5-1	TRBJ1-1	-	TGCGCCAGCAGCTGGGGGCCGGCCCCGAACACTGAAGCTTTCTTT	CASSWGPAPNTEAFF
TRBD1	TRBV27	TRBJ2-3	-	TGTGCCAGCAGGAGACGGACAGGGGGCACAGATACGCAGTATTTT	CASRRRTGGTDTQYF
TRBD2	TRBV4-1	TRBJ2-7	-	TGCGCCAGCAGCCAAGGCTCGGGGGGGTCCTACGAGCAGTACTTC	CASSQGSGGSYEQYF
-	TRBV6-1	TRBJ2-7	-	TGTGCCAGCAGTGAAGCGGGAGCCTCTCCCGAGCAGTACTTC	CASSEAGASPEQYF
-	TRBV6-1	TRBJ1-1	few	TGTGCCAGCTATTCGAGCGGCCACACTGAAGCTTTCTTT	CASYSSGHTEAFF
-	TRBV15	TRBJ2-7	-	TGTGCCACCAGCAGAGTAGGGGTTGGCTCCTACGAGCAGTACTTC	CATSRVGVGSYEQYF
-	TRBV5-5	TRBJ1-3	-	TGTGCCAGCAGCTTTCCAGGGGTCTCTGGAAACACCATATATTTT	CASSFPGVSGNTIYF
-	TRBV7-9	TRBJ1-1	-	TGTTCCAGCAGCTTAGTTCCAGGGTGGACTGAAGCTTTCTTT	CSSSLVPGWTEAFF
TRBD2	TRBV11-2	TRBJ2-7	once	TGTGCCAGCAGCCGGACTAGCGGGGGGGCTGTTTCTGAGCAGTACTTC	CASSRTSGGAVSEQYF
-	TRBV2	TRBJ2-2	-	TGTGCCAGCACTAAGTCCGGGGAGCTGTTTTTT	CASTKSGELFF
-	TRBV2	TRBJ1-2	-	TGTGCCAGCAGAGCAAGACCTAAGACAGTGGTAGATGGCTACACCTTC	CASRARPKTVVDGYTF
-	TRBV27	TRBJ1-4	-	TGTGCCAGCAGCCGACAGAGTAATGAAAAACTGTTTTTT	CASSRQSNEKLFF
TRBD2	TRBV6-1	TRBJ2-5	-	TGTGCCAGCAGTGAACTAGCGGGGGCCCACGGGGAGACCCAGTACTTC	CASSELAGAHGETQYF
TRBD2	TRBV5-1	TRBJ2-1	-	TGCGCCAGCAGCTTGGAGATAGCGGGGGGCTTACCCAATGAGCAGTTCTTC	CASSLEIAGGLPNEQFF
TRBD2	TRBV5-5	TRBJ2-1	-	TGTGCCAGCACCCCGGGGGGCTCCTACAATGAGCAGTTCTTC	CASTPGGSYNEQFF
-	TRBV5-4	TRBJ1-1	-	TGTGCCAGCAGCTTGATCAGGGAAGGTTTCTTT	CASSLIREGFF
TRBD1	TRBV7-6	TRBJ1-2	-	TGTGCCAGCAGCTTAGGATCCACAGGGGCGGAGGGCTACACCTTC	CASSLGSTGAEGYTF
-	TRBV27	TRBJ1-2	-	TGTGCCAGCAGTTTACAAGCGGGGGCGGTCTATGGCTACACCTTC	CASSLQAGAVYGYTF
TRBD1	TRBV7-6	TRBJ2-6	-	TGTGCCAGCAGCTTAGAACAGGGGGGTTCTGGGGCCAACGTCCTGACTTTC	CASSLEQGGSGANVLTF
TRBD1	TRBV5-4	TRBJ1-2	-	TGTGCCAGCACAAACCAGGGGGACTATGGCTACACCTTC	CASTNQGDYGYTF
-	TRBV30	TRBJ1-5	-	TGTGCCGCGATGGCAGGTGGCAATCAGCCCCAGCATTTT	CAAMAGGNQPQHF
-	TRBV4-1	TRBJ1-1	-	TGCGCCAGCAGCCAAGATGGTGGAGGAGGCATTGAAGCTTTCTTT	CASSQDGGGGIEAFF
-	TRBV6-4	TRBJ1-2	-	TGTGCCAGCAGCGGCGGCTCTTACGGCTATGGCTACACCTTC	CASSGGSYGYGYTF
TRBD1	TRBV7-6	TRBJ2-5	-	TGTGCCAGCAGCTTAGCGCCGGGACAGCGAACCCAAGAGACCCAGTACTTC	CASSLAPGQRTQETQYF
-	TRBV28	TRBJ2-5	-	TGTGCCAGCAGTTTTTCTAGGGAGCAGTACTTC	CASSFSREQYF
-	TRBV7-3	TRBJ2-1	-	TGTGCCAGCAGCTTAAAGAGGAATAGCTCCTACAATGAGCAGTTCTTC	CASSLKRNSSYNEQFF
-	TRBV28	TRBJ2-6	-	TGTGCCAGTCTTAGCCCCCCGGGACTTGGGGCCAACGTCCTGACTTTC	CASLSPPGLGANVLTF
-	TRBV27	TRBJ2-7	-	TGTGCCAGCAGTAAGGGTAACCTCGGGACACGGAAAGGGTACGAGCAGTACTTC	CASSKGNLGTRKGYEQYF
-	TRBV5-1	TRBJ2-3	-	TGCGCCAGCAGCTTGGCCGGTCTAACCACAGATACGCAGTATTTT	CASSLAGLTTDTQYF
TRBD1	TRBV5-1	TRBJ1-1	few	TGCGCCAGCAGCTGGGACAGGGACACTGAAGCTTTCTTT	CASSWDRDTEAFF
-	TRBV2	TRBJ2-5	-	TGTGCCAGCGGCGCCCGGGGTAAAGAGACCCAGTACTTC	CASGARGKETQYF
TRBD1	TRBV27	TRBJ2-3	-	TGTGCCAGCAGTCCCTCCGGGACAGTCGTCGATACGCAGTATTTT	CASSPSGTVVDTQYF
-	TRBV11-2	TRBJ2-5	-	TGTGCCAGCAGCTTAGATGGCTACCCGGGGACCCAGTACTTC	CASSLDGYPGTQYF
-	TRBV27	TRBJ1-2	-	TGTGCCAGCACCCAAAGCCCCCGTACCTCTGTTAATGGCTACACCTTC	CASTQSPRTSVNGYTF
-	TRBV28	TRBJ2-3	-	TGTGCCACCAGTATAAACCTCGGGACAGATACGCAGTATTTT	CATSINLGTDTQYF
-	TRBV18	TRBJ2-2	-	TGTGCCAGCTCTACTGCAGGGGCGATGAACACCGGGGAGCTGTTTTTT	CASSTAGAMNTGELFF
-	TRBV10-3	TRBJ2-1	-	TGTGCCATCAGTGAGCCTGGACTGGGAAGATATGAGCAGTTCTTC	CAISEPGLGRYEQFF
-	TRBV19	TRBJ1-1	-	TGTGCCAGTAGTACTAAGGCTTTCTTT	CASSTKAFF